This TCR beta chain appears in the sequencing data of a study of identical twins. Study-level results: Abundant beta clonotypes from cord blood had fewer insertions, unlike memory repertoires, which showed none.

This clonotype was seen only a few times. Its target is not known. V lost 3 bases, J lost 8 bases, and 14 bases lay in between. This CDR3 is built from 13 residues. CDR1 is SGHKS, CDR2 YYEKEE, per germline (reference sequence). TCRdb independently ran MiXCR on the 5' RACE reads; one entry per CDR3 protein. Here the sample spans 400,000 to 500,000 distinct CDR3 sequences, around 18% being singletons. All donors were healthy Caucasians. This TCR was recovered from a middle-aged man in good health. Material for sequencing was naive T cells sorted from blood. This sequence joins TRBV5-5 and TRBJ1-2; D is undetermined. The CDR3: CASSSLLGGGYTF. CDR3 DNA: TGTGCCAGCAGCTCCCTTTTGGGCGGCGGCTACACCTTC.